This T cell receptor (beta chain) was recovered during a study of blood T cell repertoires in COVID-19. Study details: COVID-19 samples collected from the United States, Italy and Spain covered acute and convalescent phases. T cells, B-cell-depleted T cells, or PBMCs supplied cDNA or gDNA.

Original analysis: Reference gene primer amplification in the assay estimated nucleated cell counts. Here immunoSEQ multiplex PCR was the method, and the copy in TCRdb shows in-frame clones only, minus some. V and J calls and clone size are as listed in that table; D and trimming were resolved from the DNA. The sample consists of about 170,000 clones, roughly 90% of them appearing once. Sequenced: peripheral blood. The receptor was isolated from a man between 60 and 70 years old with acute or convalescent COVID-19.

The CDR3: CASSPRTGGDSGQPQHF. DNA of the CDR3: TGTGCCAGCAGTCCCCGGACAGGGGGCGATTCGGGGCAGCCCCAGCATTTT. The V and J genes are TRBV6-6 and TRBJ1-5; TRBD1 matches 11 bases. CDR3 size: 17 residues. The V gene's germline CDR1 is MNHNY and CDR2 SVGAGI (reference sequence). With 5 bases clipped from V and 7 bases from J, the junction kept 13 bases outside the gene matches.